This T cell receptor (beta chain) was retrieved from a study of T-cell memory formation after mild COVID-19. General observations from the study: Researchers could not confirm that second-wave clones peaking on day 37 targeted SARS-CoV-2. For contracting clones, CD4+ ones sat mainly in CM and EM, CD8+ in EMRA. Some clones that responded were present in memory (sampled pre-infection), which suggests cross-reactive memory joined.

Points on this clonotype: Its antigen is not identified.

TCRdb passed the 5' RACE reads through MiXCR, listing each CDR3 protein once. The profile covers about 540,000 distinct CDR3 sequences, with about a fifth appearing a single time and under 15% taken by the ten largest. CDR1 is DFQATT and CDR2 is SNEGSKA in the germline V gene (reference sequence). The CDR3 contains 15 residues. V lost 0 bases and J lost 6; bases outside the gene matches: 11. The gene calls are TRBV20-1 and TRBJ2-7; 7 nucleotides match TRBD1. Specimen: PBMCs or a T cell subset sorted from them (not recorded which). The TCR was taken from an adult woman who had mild COVID-19 (a few samples of this study predate the infection). Cell type and time point are not known. The CDR3 nucleotides read TGCAGTGCTAGAGACCCCTTTGAGGGGGCCTCCGAGCAGTACTTC. It yields the protein CSARDPFEGASEQYF.